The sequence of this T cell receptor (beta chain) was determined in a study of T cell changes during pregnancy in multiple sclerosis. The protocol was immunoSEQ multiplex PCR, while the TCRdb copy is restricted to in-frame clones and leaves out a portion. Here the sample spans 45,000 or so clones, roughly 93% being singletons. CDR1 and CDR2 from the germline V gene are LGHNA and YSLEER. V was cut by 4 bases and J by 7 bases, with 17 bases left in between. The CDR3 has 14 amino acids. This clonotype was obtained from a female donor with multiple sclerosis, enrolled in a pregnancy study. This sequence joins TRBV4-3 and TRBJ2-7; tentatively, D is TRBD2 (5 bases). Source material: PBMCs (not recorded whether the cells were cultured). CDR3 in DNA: TGCGCCAGCAGCCCCCTCAACACGACGGGGGAGCAGTACTTC. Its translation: CASSPLNTTGEQYF.